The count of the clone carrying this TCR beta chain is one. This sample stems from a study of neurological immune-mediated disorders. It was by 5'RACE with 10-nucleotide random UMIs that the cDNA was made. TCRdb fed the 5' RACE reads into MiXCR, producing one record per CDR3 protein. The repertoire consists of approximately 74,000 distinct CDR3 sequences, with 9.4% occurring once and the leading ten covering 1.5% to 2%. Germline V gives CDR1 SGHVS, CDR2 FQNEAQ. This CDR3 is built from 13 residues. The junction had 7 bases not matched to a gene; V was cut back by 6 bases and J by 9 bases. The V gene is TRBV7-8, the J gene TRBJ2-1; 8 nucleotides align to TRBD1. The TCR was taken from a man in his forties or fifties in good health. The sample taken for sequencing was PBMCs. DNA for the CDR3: TGTGCCAGCAGGCCCACAGGGGGTGGTGAGCAGTTCTTC. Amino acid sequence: CASRPTGGGEQFF.